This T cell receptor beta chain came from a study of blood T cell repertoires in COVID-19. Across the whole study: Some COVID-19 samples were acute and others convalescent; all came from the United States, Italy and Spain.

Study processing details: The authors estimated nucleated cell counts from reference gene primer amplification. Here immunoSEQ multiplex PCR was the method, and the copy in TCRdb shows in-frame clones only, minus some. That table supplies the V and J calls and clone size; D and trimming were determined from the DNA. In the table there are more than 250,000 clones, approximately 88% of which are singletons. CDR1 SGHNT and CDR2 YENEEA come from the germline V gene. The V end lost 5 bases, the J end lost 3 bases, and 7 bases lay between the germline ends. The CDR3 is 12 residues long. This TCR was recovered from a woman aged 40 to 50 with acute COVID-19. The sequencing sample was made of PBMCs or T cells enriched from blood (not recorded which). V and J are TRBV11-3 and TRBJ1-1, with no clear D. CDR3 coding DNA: TGTGCCAGCAGCCAAGGAGACACTGAAGCTTTCTTT. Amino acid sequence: CASSQGDTEAFF.